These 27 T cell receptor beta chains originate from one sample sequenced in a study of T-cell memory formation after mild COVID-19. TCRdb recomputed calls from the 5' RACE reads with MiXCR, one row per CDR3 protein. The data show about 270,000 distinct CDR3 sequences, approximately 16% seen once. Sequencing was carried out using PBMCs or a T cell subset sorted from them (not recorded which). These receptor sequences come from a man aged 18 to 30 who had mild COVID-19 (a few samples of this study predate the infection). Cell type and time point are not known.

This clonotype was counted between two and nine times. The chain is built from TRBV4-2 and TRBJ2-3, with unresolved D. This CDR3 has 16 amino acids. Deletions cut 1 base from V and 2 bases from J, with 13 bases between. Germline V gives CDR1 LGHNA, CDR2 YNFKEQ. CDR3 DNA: TGTGCCAGCAGCCAAGGAGTTCCTTCCCTCACAGATACGCAGTATTTT. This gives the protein CASSQGVPSLTDTQYF.

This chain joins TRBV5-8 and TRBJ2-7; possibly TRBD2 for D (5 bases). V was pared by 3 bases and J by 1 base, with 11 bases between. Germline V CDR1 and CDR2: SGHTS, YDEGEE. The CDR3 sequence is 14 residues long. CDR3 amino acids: CASSWRTESYEQYF. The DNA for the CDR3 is TGTGCCAGCAGCTGGAGGACCGAGTCCTACGAGCAGTACTTC. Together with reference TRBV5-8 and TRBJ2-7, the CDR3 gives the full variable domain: EAGVTQSPTHLIKTRGQQATLRCSPISGHTSVYWYQQALGLGLQFLLWYDEGEERNRGNFPPRFSGRQFPNYSSELNVNALELEDSALYLCASSWRTESYEQYFGPGTRLTVT.

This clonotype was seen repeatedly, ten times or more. The CDR3 DNA reads TGTGCCAGCAGCTTGGCCCCCGGACAGGGTAGCGAGCAGTACGTC. Translating gives CASSLAPGQGSEQYV. The rearrangement links TRBV5-6 to TRBJ2-7; 8 bases agree with TRBD1. Germline CDR1 is SGHDT and CDR2 is YYEEEE. This CDR3 has 15 residues. J gave up 6 bases and V 0 bases, and 8 bases lay outside the gene matches.

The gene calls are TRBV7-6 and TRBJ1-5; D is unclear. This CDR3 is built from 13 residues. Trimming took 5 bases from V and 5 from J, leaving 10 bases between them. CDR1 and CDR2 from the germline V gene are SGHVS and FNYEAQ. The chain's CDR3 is CASSEFGDQPQHF. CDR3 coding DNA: TGTGCCAGCAGCGAATTCGGAGATCAGCCCCAGCATTTT. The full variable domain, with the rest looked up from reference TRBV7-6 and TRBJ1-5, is GAGVSQSPRYKVTKRGQDVALRCDPISGHVSLYWYRQALGQGPEFLTYFNYEAQQDKSGLPNDRFSAERPEGSISTLTIQRTEQRDSAMYRCASSEFGDQPQHFGDGTRLSIL.

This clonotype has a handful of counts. The CDR3 DNA reads as TGTGCCAGCAGTTACTTGCCCGACAGAGTTAATTCACCCCTCCACTTT. It specifies CASSYLPDRVNSPLHF. This chain joins TRBV6-5 and TRBJ1-6; D possibly corresponds to TRBD1 (5 bases). The CDR3 spans 16 residues. Trimming shortened V by 1 base and J by 6 bases, and 13 bases separated the two germline ends. The germline V gene encodes CDR1 MNHEY and CDR2 SVGAGI.

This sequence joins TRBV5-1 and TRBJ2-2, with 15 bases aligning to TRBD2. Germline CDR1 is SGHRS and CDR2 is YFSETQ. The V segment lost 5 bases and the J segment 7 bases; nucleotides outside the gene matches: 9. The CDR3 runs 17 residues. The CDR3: CASSTGLAGGPVGELFF. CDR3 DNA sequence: TGCGCCAGCAGTACCGGACTAGCGGGGGGGCCGGTCGGGGAGCTGTTTTTT.

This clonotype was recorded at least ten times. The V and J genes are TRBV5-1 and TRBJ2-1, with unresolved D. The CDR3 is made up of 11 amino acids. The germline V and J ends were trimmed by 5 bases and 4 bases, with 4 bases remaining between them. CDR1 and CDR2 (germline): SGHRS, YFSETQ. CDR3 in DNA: TGCGCCAGCAGAGGGTACAATGAGCAGTTCTTC. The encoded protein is CASRGYNEQFF.

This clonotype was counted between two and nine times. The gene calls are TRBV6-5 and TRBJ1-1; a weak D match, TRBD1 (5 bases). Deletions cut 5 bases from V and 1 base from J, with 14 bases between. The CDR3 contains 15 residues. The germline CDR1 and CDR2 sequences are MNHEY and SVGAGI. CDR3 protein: CASSPVGGENTEAFF. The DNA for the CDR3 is TGTGCCAGCAGTCCCGTGGGAGGGGAGAACACTGAAGCTTTCTTT.

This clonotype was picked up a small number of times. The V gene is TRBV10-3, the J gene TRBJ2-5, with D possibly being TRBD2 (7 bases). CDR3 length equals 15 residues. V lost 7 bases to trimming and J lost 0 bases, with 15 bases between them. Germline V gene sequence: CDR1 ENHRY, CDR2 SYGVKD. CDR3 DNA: TGTGCCATCAATTCGAGGGGGAGGGACCAAGAGACCCAGTACTTC. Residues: CAINSRGRDQETQYF.

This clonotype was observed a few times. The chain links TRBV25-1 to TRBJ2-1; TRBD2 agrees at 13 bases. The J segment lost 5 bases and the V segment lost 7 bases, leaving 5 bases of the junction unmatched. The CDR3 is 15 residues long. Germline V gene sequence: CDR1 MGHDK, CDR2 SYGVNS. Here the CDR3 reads CASTSGTSGDNEQFF. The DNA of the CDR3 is TGTGCCAGCACATCCGGGACTAGCGGGGACAATGAGCAGTTCTTC.

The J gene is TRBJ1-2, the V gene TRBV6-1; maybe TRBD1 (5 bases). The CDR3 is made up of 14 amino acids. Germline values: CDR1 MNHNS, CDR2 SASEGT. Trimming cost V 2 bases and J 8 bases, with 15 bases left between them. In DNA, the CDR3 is TGTGCCAGCAGTGAAACGGCGGGGCCTGGGGGCTACACCTTC. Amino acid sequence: CASSETAGPGGYTF.

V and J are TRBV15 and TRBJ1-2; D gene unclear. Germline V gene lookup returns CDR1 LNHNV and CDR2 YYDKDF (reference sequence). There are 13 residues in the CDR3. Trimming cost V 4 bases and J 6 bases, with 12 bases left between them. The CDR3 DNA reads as TGTGCCACCAGCACCGGACTCTTCGATGGCTACACCTTC. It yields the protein CATSTGLFDGYTF.

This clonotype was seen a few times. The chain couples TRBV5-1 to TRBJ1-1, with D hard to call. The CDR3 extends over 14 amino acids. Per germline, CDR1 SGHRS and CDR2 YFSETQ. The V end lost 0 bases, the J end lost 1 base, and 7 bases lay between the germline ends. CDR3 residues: CASSLGYGNTEAFF. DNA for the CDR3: TGCGCCAGCAGCTTGGGGTATGGGAACACTGAAGCTTTCTTT.

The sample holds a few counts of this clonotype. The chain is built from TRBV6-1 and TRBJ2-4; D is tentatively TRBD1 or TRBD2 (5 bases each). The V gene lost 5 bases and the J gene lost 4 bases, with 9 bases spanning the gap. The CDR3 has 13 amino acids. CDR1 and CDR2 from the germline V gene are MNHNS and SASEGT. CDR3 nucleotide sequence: TGTGCCAGCAGTAGGGACGGAAAAAACATTCAGTACTTC. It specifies CASSRDGKNIQYF.

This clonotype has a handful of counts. CDR3 amino acids: CASSYSTSGLGEKLFF. The CDR3 DNA reads TGTGCCAGCAGTTACTCGACGTCCGGTCTAGGTGAAAAACTGTTTTTT. J is TRBJ1-4 and V is TRBV6-5, with D unclear. The germline V gene encodes CDR1 MNHEY and CDR2 SVGAGI. V lost 0 bases and J lost 7, with 15 bases in between. The CDR3 totals 16 residues.

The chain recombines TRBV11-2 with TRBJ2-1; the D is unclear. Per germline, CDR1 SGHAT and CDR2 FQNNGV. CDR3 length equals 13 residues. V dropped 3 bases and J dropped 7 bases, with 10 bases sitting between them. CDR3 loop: CASSFFRTNEQFF. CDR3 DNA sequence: TGTGCCAGCAGCTTTTTTAGAACGAATGAGCAGTTCTTC. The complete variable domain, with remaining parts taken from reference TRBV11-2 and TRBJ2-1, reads EAGVAQSPRYKIIEKRQSVAFWCNPISGHATLYWYQQILGQGPKLLIQFQNNGVVDDSQLPKDRFSAERLKGVDSTLKIQPAKLEDSAVYLCASSFFRTNEQFFGPGTRLTVL.

In DNA, the CDR3 is TGTGCCAGCAGCTCCAGCCCGGGACTTGTCGATGAGCAGTTCTTC. This translates into CASSSSPGLVDEQFF. The chain uses TRBV7-2 and TRBJ2-1; D is possibly TRBD2 (6 bases). Germline CDR1 and CDR2: SGHTA and FQGNSA. V dropped 4 bases and J dropped 8 bases, with 18 bases sitting between them. The CDR3 has 15 residues.

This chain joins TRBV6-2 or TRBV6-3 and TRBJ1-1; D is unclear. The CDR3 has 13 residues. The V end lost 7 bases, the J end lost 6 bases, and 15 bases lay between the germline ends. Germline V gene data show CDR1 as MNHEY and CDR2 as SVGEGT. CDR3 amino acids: CASKGGIYPEAFF. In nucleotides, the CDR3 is TGTGCCAGCAAAGGCGGGATTTACCCTGAAGCTTTCTTT.

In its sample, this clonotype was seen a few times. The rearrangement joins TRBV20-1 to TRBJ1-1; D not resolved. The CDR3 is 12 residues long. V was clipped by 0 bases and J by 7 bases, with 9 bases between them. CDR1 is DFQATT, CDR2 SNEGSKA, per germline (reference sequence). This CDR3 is CSARDPRSEAFF. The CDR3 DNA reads TGCAGTGCTAGAGATCCCCGGAGTGAAGCTTTCTTT.

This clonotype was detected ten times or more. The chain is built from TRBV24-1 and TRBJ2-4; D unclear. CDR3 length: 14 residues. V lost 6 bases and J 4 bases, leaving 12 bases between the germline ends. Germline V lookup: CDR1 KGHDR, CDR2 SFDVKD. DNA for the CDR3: TGTGCCACCAGTAGTAGGGTCCAAAAAAACATTCAGTACTTC. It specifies CATSSRVQKNIQYF.

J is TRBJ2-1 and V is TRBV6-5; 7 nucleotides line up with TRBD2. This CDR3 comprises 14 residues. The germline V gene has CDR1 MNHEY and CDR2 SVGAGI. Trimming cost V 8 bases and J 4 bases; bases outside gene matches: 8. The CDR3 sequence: CASAPGGGYNEQFF. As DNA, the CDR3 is TGTGCCAGCGCCCCAGGCGGGGGTTACAATGAGCAGTTCTTC.

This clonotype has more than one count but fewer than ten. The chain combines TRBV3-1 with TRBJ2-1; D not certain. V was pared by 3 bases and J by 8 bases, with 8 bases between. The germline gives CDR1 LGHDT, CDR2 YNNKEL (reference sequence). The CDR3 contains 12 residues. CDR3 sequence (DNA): TGTGCCAGCAGCCACCAAAGGTATGAGCAGTTCTTC. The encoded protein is CASSHQRYEQFF.

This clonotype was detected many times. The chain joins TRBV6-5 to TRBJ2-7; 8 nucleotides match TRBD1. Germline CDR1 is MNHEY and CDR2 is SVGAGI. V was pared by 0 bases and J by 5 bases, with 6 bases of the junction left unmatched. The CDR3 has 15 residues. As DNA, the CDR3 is TGTGCCAGCAGTTACTCGCGGACAGGGATCAACGAGCAGTACTTC. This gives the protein CASSYSRTGINEQYF.

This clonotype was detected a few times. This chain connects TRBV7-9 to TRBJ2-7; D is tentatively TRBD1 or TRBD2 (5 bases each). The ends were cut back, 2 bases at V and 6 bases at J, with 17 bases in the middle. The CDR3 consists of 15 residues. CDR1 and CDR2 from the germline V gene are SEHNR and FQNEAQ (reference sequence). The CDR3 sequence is CASSLLEGLRGEQYF. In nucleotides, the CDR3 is TGTGCCAGCAGCTTATTAGAGGGCCTGAGGGGCGAGCAGTACTTC.

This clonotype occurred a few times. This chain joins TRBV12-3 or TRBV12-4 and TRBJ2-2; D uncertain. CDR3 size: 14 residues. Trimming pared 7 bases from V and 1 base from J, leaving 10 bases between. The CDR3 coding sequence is TGTGCCAGCAAGAGACCGCAGAACACCGGGGAGCTGTTTTTT. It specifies CASKRPQNTGELFF.

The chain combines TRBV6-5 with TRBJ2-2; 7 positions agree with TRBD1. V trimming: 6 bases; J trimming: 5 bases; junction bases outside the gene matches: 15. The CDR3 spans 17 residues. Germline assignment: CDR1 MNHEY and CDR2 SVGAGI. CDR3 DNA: TGTGCCAGCAGGGACGAGGCGCAGGGGGTATGGACCGGGGAGCTGTTTTTT. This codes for CASRDEAQGVWTGELFF.

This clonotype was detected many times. This CDR3 is CASSRTGNLQTQYF. CDR3 DNA: TGTGCCAGCAGTAGGACAGGGAATCTACAGACCCAGTACTTC. The rearrangement links TRBV28 to TRBJ2-5; 8 bases agree with TRBD1. The CDR3 consists of 14 residues. The germline gives CDR1 MDHEN, CDR2 SYDVKM. The V and J ends lost 5 bases and 6 bases, in that order; junction bases with no gene match: 8.